This TCR beta chain was captured by sequencing in a study of blood T cell repertoires in COVID-19. Study context: PBMCs, B-cell-depleted T cells, or T cells provided the cDNA or gDNA that made up the material.

From germline, CDR1 is SQVTM and CDR2 ANQGSEA. The CDR3 totals 14 residues. The V and J ends lost 6 bases and 2 bases respectively, with 14 bases between them. Original processing methods: The assay estimated nucleated cells by amplifying reference gene primers. The assay was immunoSEQ multiplex PCR, and TCRdb's table has in-frame clones only and misses some. The V and J calls and clone size come from that table; D and trimming were worked out from the DNA. Altogether roughly 130,000 clones are present, over 75% being singletons, with the ten largest covering about 11%. The gene calls are TRBV29-1 and TRBJ1-3; the D gene is possibly TRBD1 (5 bases). The sample taken for sequencing was peripheral blood. This TCR came from a man aged 55 to 70 with active or convalescent COVID-19. The CDR3 DNA reads TGCAGCGTCGGCGGGGGGGACGCTGGAAACACCATATATTTT. Amino acids: CSVGGGDAGNTIYF.